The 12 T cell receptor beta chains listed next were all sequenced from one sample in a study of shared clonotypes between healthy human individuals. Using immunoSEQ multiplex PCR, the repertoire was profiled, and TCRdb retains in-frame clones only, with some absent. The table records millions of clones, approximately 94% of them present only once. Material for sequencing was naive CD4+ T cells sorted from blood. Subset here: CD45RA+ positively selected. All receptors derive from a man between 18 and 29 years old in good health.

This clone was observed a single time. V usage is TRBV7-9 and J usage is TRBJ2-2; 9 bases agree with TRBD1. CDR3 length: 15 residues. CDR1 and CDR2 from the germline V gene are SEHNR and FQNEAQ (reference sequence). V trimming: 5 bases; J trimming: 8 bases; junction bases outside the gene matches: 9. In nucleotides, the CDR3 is TGTGCCAGCAGCGCCCGGACAGGGGAATGGGGGGAGCTGTTTTTT. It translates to CASSARTGEWGELFF.

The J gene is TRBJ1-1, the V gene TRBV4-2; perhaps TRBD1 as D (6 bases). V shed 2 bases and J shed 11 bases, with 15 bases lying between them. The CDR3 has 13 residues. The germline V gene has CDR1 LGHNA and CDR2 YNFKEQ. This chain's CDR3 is CASSQPDRPGAFF. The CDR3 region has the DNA TGTGCCAGCAGCCAACCCGACAGGCCCGGTGCTTTCTTT.

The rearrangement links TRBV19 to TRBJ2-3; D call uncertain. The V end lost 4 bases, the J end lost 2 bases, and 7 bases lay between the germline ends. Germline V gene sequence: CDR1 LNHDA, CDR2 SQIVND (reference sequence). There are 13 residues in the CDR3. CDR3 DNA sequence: TGTGCCAGTAGTACCCCCCCCACAGATACGCAGTATTTT. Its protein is CASSTPPTDTQYF.

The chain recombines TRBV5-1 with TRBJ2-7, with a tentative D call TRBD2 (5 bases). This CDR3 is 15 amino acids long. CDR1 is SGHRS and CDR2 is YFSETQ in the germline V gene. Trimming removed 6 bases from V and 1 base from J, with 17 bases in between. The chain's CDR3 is CASTPGGAASYEQYF. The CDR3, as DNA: TGCGCCAGCACCCCGGGTGGAGCGGCATCCTACGAGCAGTACTTC.

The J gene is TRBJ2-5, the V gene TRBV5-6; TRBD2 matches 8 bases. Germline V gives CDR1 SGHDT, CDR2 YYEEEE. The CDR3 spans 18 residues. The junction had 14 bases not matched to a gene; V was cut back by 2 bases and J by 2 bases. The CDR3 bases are TGTGCCAGCAGCTTCCGGTGGGGGCGCGGGGGGCCACAAGAGACCCAGTACTTC. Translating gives CASSFRWGRGGPQETQYF.

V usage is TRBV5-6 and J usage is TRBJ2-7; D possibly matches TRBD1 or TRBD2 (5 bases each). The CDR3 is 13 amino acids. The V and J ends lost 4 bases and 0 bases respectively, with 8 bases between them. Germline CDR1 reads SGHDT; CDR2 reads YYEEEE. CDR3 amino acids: CASSPGASYEQYF. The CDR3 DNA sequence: TGTGCCAGCAGCCCCGGGGCCTCCTACGAGCAGTACTTC.

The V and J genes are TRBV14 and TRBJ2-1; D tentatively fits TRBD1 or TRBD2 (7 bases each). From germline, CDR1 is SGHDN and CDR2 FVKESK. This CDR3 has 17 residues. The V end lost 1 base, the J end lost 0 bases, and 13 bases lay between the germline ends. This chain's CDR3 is CASSQVGRGGSYNEQFF. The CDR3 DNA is TGTGCCAGCAGCCAAGTCGGCAGGGGGGGCTCCTACAATGAGCAGTTCTTC.

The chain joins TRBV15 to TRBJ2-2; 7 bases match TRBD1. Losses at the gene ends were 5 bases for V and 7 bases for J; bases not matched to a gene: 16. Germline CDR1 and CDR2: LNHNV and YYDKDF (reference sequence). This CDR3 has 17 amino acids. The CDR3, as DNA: TGTGCCACCAGCCCATACCAACAACAGGGGTTGGGCGGGGAGCTGTTTTTT. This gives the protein CATSPYQQQGLGGELFF.

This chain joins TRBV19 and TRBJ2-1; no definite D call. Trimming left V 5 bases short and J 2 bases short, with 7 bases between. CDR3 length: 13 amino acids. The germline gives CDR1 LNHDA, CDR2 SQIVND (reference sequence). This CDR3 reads CASSPSTYNEQFF. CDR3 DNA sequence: TGTGCCAGTAGTCCCAGCACCTACAATGAGCAGTTCTTC.

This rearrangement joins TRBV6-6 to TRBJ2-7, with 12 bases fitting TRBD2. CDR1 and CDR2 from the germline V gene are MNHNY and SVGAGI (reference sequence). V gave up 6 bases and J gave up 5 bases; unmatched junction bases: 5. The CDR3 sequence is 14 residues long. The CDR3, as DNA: TGTGCCAGCAGCCTGACTAGCGGGAGAAACGAGCAGTACTTC. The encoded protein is CASSLTSGRNEQYF.

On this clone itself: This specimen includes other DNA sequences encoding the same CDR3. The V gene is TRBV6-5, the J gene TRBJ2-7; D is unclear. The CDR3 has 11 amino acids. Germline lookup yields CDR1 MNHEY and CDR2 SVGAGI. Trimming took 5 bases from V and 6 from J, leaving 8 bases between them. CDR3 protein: CASSMGGEQYF. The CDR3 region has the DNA TGTGCCAGCAGTATGGGTGGCGAGCAGTACTTC.

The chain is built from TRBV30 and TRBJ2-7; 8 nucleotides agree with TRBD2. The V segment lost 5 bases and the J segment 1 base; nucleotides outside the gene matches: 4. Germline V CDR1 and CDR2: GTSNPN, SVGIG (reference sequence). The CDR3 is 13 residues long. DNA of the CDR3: TGTGCCTGGTTAACTAGCGGATCCTACGAGCAGTACTTC. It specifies CAWLTSGSYEQYF.